What follows describes a single T cell receptor (beta chain). Its antigen is as yet unknown. This entry belongs to a study of T cell responses to AZD1222 COVID-19 vaccine. The study, taken as a whole, reports: The span of vaccine-associated CD4 TCRs extended across spike, with dominance at 160-218 and 743-854. Donors in the cohort were predominantly white British and more often female, and clonal diversity was possibly underestimated.

CDR3 length: 11 amino acids. Germline-derived CDR1 and CDR2 are GTSNPN and SVGIG (reference sequence). The V end lost 0 bases, the J end lost 8 bases, and 5 bases lay between the germline ends. Libraries were prepared by immunoSEQ multiplex PCR; TCRdb keeps only in-frame clonotypes and omits some of them. Among approximately 130,000 clones listed, approximately 94% were seen once. The clonotype originates from an adult in good health. The V gene is TRBV30, the J gene TRBJ2-1; D call uncertain. The source material was peripheral blood, sampled on day 0 of AZD1222 vaccination. CDR3 sequence (DNA): TGTGCCTGGAGTGTAAAATATGAGCAGTTCTTC. Protein sequence: CAWSVKYEQFF. Filled out from reference TRBV30 and TRBJ2-1, the complete variable domain reads SQTIHQWPATLVQPVGSPLSLECTVEGTSNPNLYWYRQAAGRGLQLLFYSVGIGQISSEVPQNLSASRPQDRQFILSSKKLLLSDSGFYLCAWSVKYEQFFGPGTRLTVL.